This TCR beta chain stems from a study of metastatic and nonmetastatic thyroid tumors. Thyroid surgery was performed in patients who had received no treatment beforehand. This clone has more than one count but fewer than ten. What it binds is not known. General study findings and limits: Benign nodules were reported to have significantly lower TCR beta diversity than malignant thyroid tumors, in blood and tumor.

In the source study's methods: Differences in CDR3 between clinicopathological groups were drawn on to build a classifier intended to discriminate distant-metastatic papillary thyroid cancer patients. From the PCR reads, TCRdb re-called clones with MiXCR. The V and J calls were not made by the authors but by TCRdb's processing. The sample records about 15,000 clones, 3.5% to 4.5% being singletons. The source of this sequence is a female donor with papillary thyroid cancer or a benign thyroid nodule (not recorded which). Some clones in this sample may be carry-over from other donors' samples. The sequenced sample was tumor tissue.

CDR3 in DNA: TGTGCCAGCAGACCTCCCGCCCCTCGGGCAAACATTCAGTACTTC. Residues: CASRPPAPRANIQYF. The chain joins TRBV6-1 to TRBJ2-4; D is undetermined. CDR1 MNHNS and CDR2 SASEGT come from the germline V gene. Trimming removed 6 bases from V and 6 bases from J, with 18 bases in between. The CDR3 covers 15 residues.